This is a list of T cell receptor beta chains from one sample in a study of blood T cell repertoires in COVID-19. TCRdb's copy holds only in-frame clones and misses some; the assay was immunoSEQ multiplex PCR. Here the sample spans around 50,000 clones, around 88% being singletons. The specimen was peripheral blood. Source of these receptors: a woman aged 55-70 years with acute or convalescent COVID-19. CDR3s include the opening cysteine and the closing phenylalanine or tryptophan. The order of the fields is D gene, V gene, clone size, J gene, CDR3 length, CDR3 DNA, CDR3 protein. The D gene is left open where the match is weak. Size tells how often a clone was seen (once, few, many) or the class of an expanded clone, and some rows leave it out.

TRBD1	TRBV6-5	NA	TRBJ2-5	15	TGTGCCAGCAGTACGGACAGGGGGCGTACAGAGACCCAGTACTTC	CASSTDRGRTETQYF
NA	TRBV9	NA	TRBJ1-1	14	TGTGCCAGCAGCGCGGGCAGGGAGGTAACTGAAGCTTTCTTT	CASSAGREVTEAFF
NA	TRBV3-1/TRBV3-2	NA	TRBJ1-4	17	TGTGCCAGCAGCCAAGTCATAGGGGCAGGGGCGGATGAAAAACTGTTTTTT	CASSQVIGAGADEKLFF
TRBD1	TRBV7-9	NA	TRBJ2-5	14	TGTGCCAGCAGCACCGCAGGGGGCGGGGAGACCCAGTACTTC	CASSTAGGGETQYF
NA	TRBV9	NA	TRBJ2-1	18	TGTGCCAGCAGCGTAATCTCCGGGGGTCGCGGTTCCTACAATGAGCAGTTCTTC	CASSVISGGRGSYNEQFF
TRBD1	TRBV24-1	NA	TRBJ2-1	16	TGTGCCACCAGTGATTTCCGAGGGGGCGGGCTGGGTGAGCAGTTCTTC	CATSDFRGGGLGEQFF
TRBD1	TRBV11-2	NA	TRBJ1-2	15	TGTGCCAGCAGCTTTGACAGGGGACTTAACTATGGCTACACCTTC	CASSFDRGLNYGYTF
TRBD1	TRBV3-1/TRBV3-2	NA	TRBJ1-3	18	TGTGCCAGCAGCCAAACCCTGACCCCGACAGGGGTCGGAAACACCATATATTTT	CASSQTLTPTGVGNTIYF
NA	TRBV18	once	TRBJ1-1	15	TGTGCCAGCTCACCCGCGGACAGTTTGAACACTGAAGCTTTCTTT	CASSPADSLNTEAFF
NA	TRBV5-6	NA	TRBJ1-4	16	TGTGCCAGCAGCTTGTCTCGGGGTTTAACTAATGAAAAACTGTTTTTT	CASSLSRGLTNEKLFF
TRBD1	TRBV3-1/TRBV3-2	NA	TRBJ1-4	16	TGTGCCAGCAGCCAGAGGGACAGGGGGGTTTTGGAAAAACTGTTTTTT	CASSQRDRGVLEKLFF
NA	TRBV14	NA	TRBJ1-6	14	TGTGCCAGCAGCCAAGAGAGCTATAATTCACCCCTCCACTTT	CASSQESYNSPLHF
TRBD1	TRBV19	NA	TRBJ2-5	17	TGTGCCAGTAGTATCCGTCAATTACAGGGGACCCAAGAGACCCAGTACTTC	CASSIRQLQGTQETQYF
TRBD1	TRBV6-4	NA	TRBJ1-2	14	TGTGCCAGCAGTGCCGAACAGGGGATGGGTGGCTACACCTTC	CASSAEQGMGGYTF
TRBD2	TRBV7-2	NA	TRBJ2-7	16	TGTGCCAGCAGCTTTCCCCCCCGAGCGGGGGTCCGAGAGCAGTACTTC	CASSFPPRAGVREQYF
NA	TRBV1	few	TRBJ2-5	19	TGCACCAGCAGCCAAGATTCGGCGGAGGCTAGCGGGGATCAAGAGACCCAGTACTTC	CTSSQDSAEASGDQETQYF
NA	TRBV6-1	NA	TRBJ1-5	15	TGTGCCAGCAGTGATGACAGAATTTATAGTCAGCCCCAGCATTTT	CASSDDRIYSQPQHF
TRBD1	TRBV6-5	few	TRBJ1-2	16	TGTGCCAGCAGTTGGAGGAGCGGGACAGGAGCCTATGGCTACACCTTC	CASSWRSGTGAYGYTF
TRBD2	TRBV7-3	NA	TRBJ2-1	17	TGTGCCAGCAGCTTAAGGGCTAGCGGGAGTAGCTACAATGAGCAGTTCTTC	CASSLRASGSSYNEQFF
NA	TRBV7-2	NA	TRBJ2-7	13	TGTGCCAGCAGCTTCGACAGTGCCTACGAGCAGTACTTC	CASSFDSAYEQYF
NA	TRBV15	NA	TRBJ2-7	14	TGTGCCACCAGCACCAGGGATGGGGCCTACGAGCAGTACTTC	CATSTRDGAYEQYF
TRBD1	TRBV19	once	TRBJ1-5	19	TGTGCCAGTAGTCCGCGCCTAGGGACAGGGGGCGGGTCCAATCAGCCCCAGCATTTT	CASSPRLGTGGGSNQPQHF
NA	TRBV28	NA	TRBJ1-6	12	TGTGCCAGCAGGCAGGGGAATTCACCCCTCCACTTT	CASRQGNSPLHF